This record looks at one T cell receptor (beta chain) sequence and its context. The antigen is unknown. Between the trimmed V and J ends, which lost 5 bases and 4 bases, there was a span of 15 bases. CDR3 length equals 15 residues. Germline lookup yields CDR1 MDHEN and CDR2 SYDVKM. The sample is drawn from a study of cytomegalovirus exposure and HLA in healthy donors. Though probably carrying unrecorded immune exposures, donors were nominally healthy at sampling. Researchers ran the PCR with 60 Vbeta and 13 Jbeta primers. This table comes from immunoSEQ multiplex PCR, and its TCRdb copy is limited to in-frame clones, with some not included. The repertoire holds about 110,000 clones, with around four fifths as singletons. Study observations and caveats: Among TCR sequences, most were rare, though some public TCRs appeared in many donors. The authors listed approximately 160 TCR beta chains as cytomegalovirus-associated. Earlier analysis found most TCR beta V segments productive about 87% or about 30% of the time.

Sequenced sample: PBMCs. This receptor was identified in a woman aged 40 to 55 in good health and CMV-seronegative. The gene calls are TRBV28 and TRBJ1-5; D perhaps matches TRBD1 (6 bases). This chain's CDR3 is CASSTTQGRNQPQHF. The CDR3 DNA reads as TGTGCCAGCAGTACTACACAGGGCCGAAATCAGCCCCAGCATTTT.